The next 27 T cell receptor beta chains were all read from a single sample in a study of spatial heterogeneity in lung cancer (dated by TCRdb to between 2018 and 2021). The library was made by 5' RACE. Sequencing relied on a NextSeq 500. TCRdb trimmed public reads at Q25 via fastp, called clones via MiXCR and kept in-frame beta chains. Rows are combined by CDR3 protein, so each entry shows the most common genes and DNA. For this sample there are tens of thousands of distinct CDR3 sequences; 6.5% to 7.5% appear just once. In total, the top ten clones hold roughly 37% of the sample. Explained via the paper, the time point label denotes: blood at routine non-recurrence follow-up after resection. For TCR sequencing, whole RNA was extracted from tumor and nontumor lung tissue, or from cryopreserved PBMC samples, and no cell sorting was done. This sample comprised PBMCs, obtained at follow-up. Receptor source: a female donor with early-stage non-small cell lung cancer.

The rearrangement links TRBV7-2 to TRBJ2-1; 7 positions agree with TRBD2. V shed 4 bases and J 0 bases; nucleotides not matched to a gene: 3. There are 15 residues in the CDR3. The germline CDR1 and CDR2 sequences are SGHTA and FQGNSA. CDR3 in amino acids: CASSSTGGSYNEQFF. The CDR3 nucleotides are TGTGCCAGCAGCTCAACGGGGGGCTCCTACAATGAGCAGTTCTTC.

The V and J genes are TRBV7-2 and TRBJ1-1, with 11 bases lining up with TRBD1. The ends lost 5 bases at V and 5 bases at J; junction bases unmatched: 10. Germline CDR1 SGHTA, CDR2 FQGNSA. This CDR3 comprises 16 residues. The CDR3 reads CASSTWTGGRRTEAFF. In DNA, the CDR3 is TGTGCCAGCAGCACCTGGACAGGGGGCAGGAGGACTGAAGCTTTCTTT.

This clonotype was picked up many times. The chain joins TRBV20-1 to TRBJ2-5; 8 positions agree with TRBD2. This CDR3 has 13 amino acids. CDR1 and CDR2 (germline): DFQATT, SNEGSKA (reference sequence). The V gene end was trimmed by 2 bases and the J gene end by 1 base; junction bases not matched to a gene: 0. The CDR3 protein is CSARRGGQETQYF. In DNA form, the CDR3 reads TGCAGTGCTAGACGGGGGGGCCAAGAGACCCAGTACTTC.

There are a few counts of this clonotype. The chain employs TRBV7-2 and TRBJ2-4; possibly TRBD1 or TRBD2 for D (5 bases each). Trimming pared 1 base from V and 1 base from J, leaving 8 bases between. The CDR3 extends over 15 amino acids. Germline loops: CDR1 SGHTA, CDR2 FQGNSA. In DNA, the CDR3 is TGTGCCAGCAGCTTAGGAGGGGCCGCCAAAAACATTCAGTACTTC. Translation gives CASSLGGAAKNIQYF.

This clonotype was observed at least ten times. The chain has TRBV5-1 and TRBJ2-2; tentatively, D is TRBD1 (6 bases). Trimming removed 0 bases at V and 5 bases at J, with 14 bases between. The length of the CDR3 is 16 residues. Germline CDR1 SGHRS, CDR2 YFSETQ. The CDR3 reads CASSLGAKTGTGELFF. DNA of the CDR3: TGCGCCAGCAGCTTGGGGGCGAAAACAGGGACCGGGGAGCTGTTTTTT.

This clonotype was found many times. V and J are TRBV7-2 and TRBJ1-2; TRBD1 is a possible D gene (5 bases). Germline V CDR1 and CDR2: SGHTA, FQGNSA. Trimming pared 2 bases from V and 4 bases from J, leaving 8 bases between. The CDR3 covers 13 residues. CDR3 nucleotides: TGTGCCAGCAGCTTACAGGGCCGCTATGGCTACACCTTC. Translating it yields CASSLQGRYGYTF.

The table lists this clonotype with a few counts. The chain combines TRBV20-1 with TRBJ2-7; 7 bases align to TRBD2. V was clipped by 5 bases and J by 2 bases; unmatched bases: 12. The germline gives CDR1 DFQATT, CDR2 SNEGSKA (reference sequence). This CDR3 has 15 residues. The CDR3 region has the DNA TGCAGTGCTTCCAAAAGTAGCGGGTCCGCCTACGAGCAGTACTTC. It codes for CSASKSSGSAYEQYF.

In this sample, this clonotype turned up a few times. This sequence joins TRBV5-6 and TRBJ2-7, with 9 bases that match TRBD1. The CDR3 covers 16 residues. Germline V lookup: CDR1 SGHDT, CDR2 YYEEEE. Germline trimming cut 0 bases from V and 1 base from J; bases unmatched to any gene: 5. CDR3 region: CASSLEPGQGSYEQYF. The CDR3 DNA sequence: TGTGCCAGCAGCTTGGAACCGGGACAGGGTTCCTACGAGCAGTACTTC.

Many counts were recorded for this clonotype. This chain connects TRBV11-2 to TRBJ2-5; D is undetermined. Trimming took off 5 bases at V and 5 bases at J, with 6 bases between the two ends. Germline V gene data show CDR1 as SGHAT and CDR2 as FQNNGV. This CDR3 has 11 amino acids. CDR3 bases: TGTGCCAGCAGCCCTCAGGAGACCCAGTACTTC. Translating it yields CASSPQETQYF.

V usage is TRBV2 and J usage is TRBJ1-2; D might be TRBD1 (5 bases). The CDR3 length is 13 residues. The V end lost 4 bases, the J end lost 3 bases, and 9 bases lay between the germline ends. The germline V gene encodes CDR1 SNHLY and CDR2 FYNNEI. The CDR3 here is CASSGVRDYGYTF. The CDR3 DNA is TGTGCCAGCAGTGGGGTCAGGGACTATGGCTACACCTTC.

This clonotype has at least ten counts. The chain couples TRBV7-9 to TRBJ1-1; D remains ambiguous. The V end lost 2 bases, the J end lost 6 bases, and 10 bases lay between the germline ends. The CDR3 is 13 residues long. The germline V gene has CDR1 SEHNR and CDR2 FQNEAQ (reference sequence). The CDR3 DNA sequence: TGTGCCAGCAGCTTATTGCTGGCCTCTGAAGCTTTCTTT. It is translated as CASSLLLASEAFF. Based on the CDR3 plus reference TRBV7-9 and TRBJ1-1, the full variable domain is DTGVSQNPRHKITKRGQNVTFRCDPISEHNRLYWYRQTLGQGPEFLTYFQNEAQLEKSRLLSDRFSAERPKGSFSTLEIQRTEQGDSAMYLCASSLLLASEAFFGQGTRLTVV.

This clonotype appeared a single time. A read error may explain this, as a much larger clone is one base away. This chain connects TRBV11-2 to TRBJ2-4, with a possible D match to TRBD1 (6 bases). The CDR3 covers 12 residues. Deletions cut 5 bases from V and 9 bases from J, with 11 bases between. The germline CDR1 and CDR2 sequences are SGHAT and FQNNGV. Here the CDR3 reads CASSPLGGIQYF. The CDR3 DNA reads TGTGCCAGCAGCCCTTTAGGGGGCATTCAGTACTTC.

The chain is built from TRBV4-1 and TRBJ1-2; no clear D. This CDR3 has 12 residues. Germline lookup yields CDR1 MGHRA and CDR2 YSYEKL. The germline V and J ends were trimmed by 0 bases and 3 bases, with 2 bases remaining between them. The CDR3 nucleotides are TGCGCCAGCAGCCAAGAAGACTATGGCTACACCTTC. As protein: CASSQEDYGYTF.

This clonotype was seen repeatedly, ten times or more. This chain connects TRBV5-1 to TRBJ2-2; TRBD2 is a possible D gene (5 bases). The V and J ends lost 3 bases and 1 base respectively, with 16 bases between them. Germline V CDR1 and CDR2: SGHRS, YFSETQ. CDR3 length equals 17 residues. CDR3 sequence: CASSSLGGLKNTGELFF. In nucleotides, the CDR3 is TGCGCCAGCAGCTCCCTCGGAGGCCTAAAGAACACCGGGGAGCTGTTTTTT.

The table lists this clonotype with many counts. V and J are TRBV4-3 and TRBJ2-7, with 8 bases identical to TRBD2. V gave up 4 bases and J gave up 7 bases; unmatched junction bases: 9. This CDR3 has 14 residues. Per the germline V gene, CDR1 is LGHNA and CDR2 is YSLEER. The CDR3 region has the DNA TGCGCCAGCAGCCGGTCCTCATCGGGGGGGGAGCAGTACTTC. It yields the protein CASSRSSSGGEQYF.

This clonotype turned up a few times. The V and J genes are TRBV10-2 and TRBJ2-2; maybe TRBD2 (7 bases). Deletions cut 6 bases from V and 6 bases from J, with 17 bases between. This CDR3 contains 15 residues. From germline, CDR1 is WSHSY and CDR2 SAAADI. CDR3 nucleotides: TGCGCCAGCAGAAGACTAGCTCAGGGGTCCGGGGAGCTGTTTTTT. Its protein is CASRRLAQGSGELFF.

This clonotype has ten or more counts. V and J are TRBV6-6 and TRBJ2-3, with D hard to call. The length of the CDR3 is 14 residues. The ends were cut back, 6 bases at V and 8 bases at J, with 18 bases in the middle. The germline V gene has CDR1 MNHNY and CDR2 SVGAGI (reference sequence). The CDR3 DNA reads as TGTGCCAGCAGCTCGCCAAGGGCTCTCGGTACGCAGTATTTT. It is translated as CASSSPRALGTQYF.

This chain links TRBV19 with TRBJ2-5, with 9 bases fitting TRBD1. The J segment lost 5 bases and the V segment lost 3 bases, leaving 4 bases of the junction unmatched. Germline V lookup: CDR1 LNHDA, CDR2 SQIVND (reference sequence). The length of the CDR3 is 14 residues. The CDR3 region has the DNA TGTGCCAGTAGTATTACAGGGGGCTTGGAGACCCAGTACTTC. Residues: CASSITGGLETQYF.

In its sample, this clonotype was seen a few times. This chain joins TRBV5-6 and TRBJ1-1; D gene uncertain. The length of the CDR3 is 12 residues. CDR1 is SGHDT, CDR2 YYEEEE, per germline. V lost 2 bases and J 1 base, leaving 3 bases between the germline ends. CDR3 DNA: TGTGCCAGCAGCTTTCCGAACACTGAAGCTTTCTTT. This sequence encodes CASSFPNTEAFF.

This clonotype was detected many times. This chain connects TRBV6-5 to TRBJ1-2; TRBD1 aligns across 7 bases. V gave up 6 bases and J gave up 4 bases; unmatched junction bases: 8. The CDR3 sequence is 14 residues long. Germline V gene lookup returns CDR1 MNHEY and CDR2 SVGAGI. This chain's CDR3 is CASREGQTSYGYTF. The CDR3 nucleotides are TGTGCCAGCAGAGAGGGACAGACCTCCTATGGCTACACCTTC.

The table lists this clonotype with many counts. The rearrangement uses TRBV28 and TRBJ1-5, with D possibly matching TRBD1 (6 bases). Germline assignment: CDR1 MDHEN and CDR2 SYDVKM. Trimming took 5 bases from V and 7 from J, leaving 15 bases between them. The length of the CDR3 is 14 residues. The DNA for the CDR3 is TGTGCCAGCAGTCGGGGAGGGGGGAGGCAGCCCCAGCATTTT. As protein: CASSRGGGRQPQHF.

This clonotype is labeled medium-sized. The chain joins TRBV5-5 to TRBJ2-5; the D call may be TRBD1 or TRBD2 (5 bases each). Trimming stripped 2 bases from V and 4 bases from J, with 15 bases between. The CDR3 contains 15 residues. Germline V gene data show CDR1 as SGHKS and CDR2 as YYEKEE (reference sequence). The CDR3: CASSLVGDPTETQYF. In nucleotides, the CDR3 is TGTGCCAGCAGCTTAGTGGGGGACCCCACAGAGACCCAGTACTTC.

This clonotype was recorded only once. Possible read error: a much larger clone is one base away. This CDR3 fails to terminate in the conserved phenylalanine or tryptophan, so it likely reflects a read error. The chain couples TRBV29-1 to TRBJ2-3; the match to TRBD2 covers 9 bases. J lost 4 bases, V lost 7 bases, and 6 bases had no gene match. Germline V CDR1 and CDR2: SQVTM, ANQGSEA. This CDR3 has 13 amino acids. CDR3: CSGVAGDPDTQYS. The CDR3 nucleotides are TGCAGCGGAGTAGCGGGAGATCCAGATACGCAGTATTCT.

In this sample, this clonotype turned up many times. The J gene is TRBJ2-7, the V gene TRBV7-9; TRBD1 is a possible D gene (6 bases). Trimming took off 0 bases at V and 0 bases at J, with 15 bases between the two ends. The CDR3 totals 17 residues. Germline lookup yields CDR1 SEHNR and CDR2 FQNEAQ (reference sequence). The DNA for the CDR3 is TGTGCCAGCAGCTTAGCCCTAACCCTGGACAGCTCCTACGAGCAGTACTTC. The encoded protein is CASSLALTLDSSYEQYF.

This clonotype was picked up many times. The chain recombines TRBV6-2 or TRBV6-3 with TRBJ2-3, with TRBD2 matching 8 bases. J lost 2 bases, V lost 6 bases, and 16 bases had no gene match. In germline, CDR1 is MNHEY, CDR2 SVGEGT. This CDR3 has 18 amino acids. As DNA, the CDR3 is TGTGCCAGCAGGCCCTCGGGGGGGCCGGGGGGATTCACAGATACGCAGTATTTT. It codes for CASRPSGGPGGFTDTQYF.

The rearrangement links TRBV6-2 or TRBV6-3 to TRBJ2-7, with TRBD2 as a possible D gene (6 bases). CDR3 length equals 16 residues. Germline CDR1 and CDR2: MNHEY and SVGEGT. Trimming cost V 6 bases and J 4 bases, with 22 bases left between them. This CDR3 is CASRNYPPGERYEQYF. The CDR3 region has the DNA TGTGCCAGCAGAAACTATCCTCCGGGGGAACGATACGAGCAGTACTTC.

There are many counts of this clonotype. At one of its ends the junction is not consistent with the germline gene, which may arise from a read error. The rearrangement links TRBV7-9 to TRBJ1-2; 10 bases agree with TRBD1. The CDR3 has 13 amino acids. Germline V gene data show CDR1 as SEHNR and CDR2 as FQNEAQ (reference sequence). This chain's CDR3 is CASSLGRDRGASF. In DNA, the CDR3 is TGTGCCAGCAGCTTAGGCCGGGACAGGGGCGCCTCTTTC.